These 25 T cell receptor beta chains originate from one sample sequenced in a study of blood T cell repertoires in COVID-19. TCRdb's copy holds only in-frame clones and misses some; the assay was immunoSEQ multiplex PCR. The sample has approximately 230,000 clones; roughly 88% are singletons. The sample taken for sequencing was peripheral blood. These receptors originate from an elderly man with acute or convalescent COVID-19.

This chain links TRBV15 with TRBJ1-2, with TRBD1 identical over 7 bases. Germline V gene lookup returns CDR1 LNHNV and CDR2 YYDKDF (reference sequence). J lost 2 bases, V lost 1 base, and 4 bases had no gene match. CDR3 length: 15 residues. CDR3 sequence reads: CATSRVGQVNYGYTF. CDR3 nucleotides: TGTGCCACCAGCAGAGTTGGACAGGTCAACTATGGCTACACCTTC.

The chain joins TRBV2 to TRBJ1-2; a weak D match, TRBD1 (5 bases). The germline CDR1 and CDR2 sequences are SNHLY and FYNNEI. The CDR3 has 12 amino acids. The V end lost 8 bases, the J end lost 5 bases, and 12 bases lay between the germline ends. The CDR3 region is CASLGGRYGYTF. In DNA form, the CDR3 reads TGTGCCAGCCTGGGGGGACGTTATGGCTACACCTTC.

The chain has TRBV3-1 (or the pseudogene TRBV3-2) and TRBJ2-2; 11 bases are shared with TRBD2. CDR3 size: 17 residues. Germline CDR1 reads LGHDT; CDR2 reads YNNKEL (reference sequence). J lost 0 bases, V lost 11 bases, and 11 bases had no gene match. The CDR3 protein is CACATSGKFANTGELFF. CDR3 in DNA: TGTGCCTGTGCGACTAGCGGGAAATTCGCGAACACCGGGGAGCTGTTTTTT.

In this sample, this clone turned up once. The chain links TRBV7-9 to TRBJ2-3; 10 bases map to TRBD1. In germline, CDR1 is SEHNR, CDR2 FQNEAQ (reference sequence). The CDR3 has 15 amino acids. V lost 5 bases and J lost 6; bases outside the gene matches: 8. CDR3 in amino acids: CASSAGQGVRDTQYF. CDR3 nucleotide sequence: TGTGCCAGCAGCGCCGGACAGGGGGTCAGGGATACGCAGTATTTT.

The gene calls are TRBV29-1 and TRBJ1-2, with D possibly matching TRBD1 (6 bases). CDR1 and CDR2 (germline): SQVTM, ANQGSEA. CDR3 size: 14 residues. V lost 6 bases and J lost 2, with 16 bases in between. The CDR3: CSVLLRGENYGYTF. CDR3 nucleotides: TGCAGCGTACTCCTCAGGGGCGAAAACTATGGCTACACCTTC.

The chain is built from TRBV7-3 and TRBJ1-1; D gene ambiguous. The CDR3 length is 14 residues. Germline V lookup: CDR1 SGHTA, CDR2 FQGTGA. The V end was cut by 2 bases, the J end by 5 bases, with 12 bases between. The DNA for the CDR3 is TGTGCCAGCAGCTTAGCGGGGAGTGGGACTGAAGCTTTCTTT. It codes for CASSLAGSGTEAFF.

The chain has TRBV4-3 and TRBJ2-7; 7 nucleotides agree with TRBD1. V shed 4 bases and J 2 bases; nucleotides not matched to a gene: 8. This CDR3 region has 15 residues. The germline V gene has CDR1 LGHNA and CDR2 YSLEER. The CDR3 region is CASSPYRGNAYEQYF. CDR3 sequence (DNA): TGCGCCAGCAGCCCTTACAGGGGCAATGCCTACGAGCAGTACTTC.

The V gene is TRBV15, the J gene TRBJ2-1; 7 bases map to TRBD2. In germline, CDR1 is LNHNV, CDR2 YYDKDF (reference sequence). J was trimmed by 0 bases and V by 4 bases; bases with no gene match: 3. This CDR3 comprises 15 residues. The CDR3 loop is CATSTGRDSYNEQFF. The CDR3 DNA follows: TGTGCCACCAGCACGGGGAGGGACTCCTACAATGAGCAGTTCTTC.

This clone has just one count. This chain joins TRBV6-2 or TRBV6-3 and TRBJ1-2; 10 nucleotides align to TRBD1. This CDR3 comprises 15 residues. V lost 5 bases, J lost 2 bases, and 5 bases stayed unmatched. Per germline, CDR1 MNHEY and CDR2 SVGEGT. For the CDR3, the DNA is TGTGCCAGCAGTACTTGGACAGGGGGGAACTATGGCTACACCTTC. It translates to CASSTWTGGNYGYTF.

The chain employs TRBV2 and TRBJ1-2, with D hard to call. V dropped 5 bases and J dropped 0 bases, with 4 bases sitting between them. Germline V CDR1 and CDR2: SNHLY, FYNNEI. The CDR3 is 12 amino acids. The CDR3 DNA follows: TGTGCCAGCAGTCCAGCTAACTATGGCTACACCTTC. It specifies CASSPANYGYTF.

This chain uses TRBV18 with TRBJ2-3; 8 nucleotides match TRBD2. The trim removed 4 bases at V and 3 bases at J, leaving 9 bases unmatched. Germline lookup yields CDR1 KGHSH and CDR2 LQKENI. The CDR3 length is 16 residues. The CDR3, as DNA: TGTGCCAGCTCACTACGACGAGGCGGGGGGACAGATACGCAGTATTTT. This translates into CASSLRRGGGTDTQYF.

The chain couples TRBV7-9 to TRBJ2-1; a possible D gene is TRBD2 (5 bases). Germline V gene lookup returns CDR1 SEHNR and CDR2 FQNEAQ (reference sequence). Trimming shortened V by 5 bases and J by 6 bases, and 14 bases separated the two germline ends. There are 14 residues in the CDR3. CDR3 sequence (DNA): TGTGCCAGCAGCAGAGAAGGACTGACCAATGAGCAGTTCTTC. This sequence encodes CASSREGLTNEQFF.

J is TRBJ2-2 and V is TRBV9, with 15 bases matching TRBD2. Trimming removed 4 bases from V and 0 bases from J; junction bases left unmatched: 7. CDR3 length: 19 amino acids. Germline values: CDR1 SGDLS, CDR2 YYNGEE. The CDR3 sequence is CASSTRTSGRGANTGELFF. The CDR3 nucleotides are TGTGCCAGCAGCACCCGGACTAGCGGGAGGGGGGCGAACACCGGGGAGCTGTTTTTT.

This chain links TRBV19 with TRBJ2-2; weak D call: TRBD1 (5 bases). Germline CDR1 and CDR2: LNHDA and SQIVND (reference sequence). V lost 3 bases, J lost 6 bases, and 14 bases lay in between. The CDR3 runs 15 residues. CDR3 in DNA: TGTGCCAGTAGTATCTTCACGTTAGGGGCCGGGGAGCTGTTTTTT. The encoded protein is CASSIFTLGAGELFF.

The V gene is TRBV5-1, the J gene TRBJ2-3; D possibly corresponds to TRBD2 (5 bases). There are 14 residues in the CDR3. The V and J ends lost 0 bases and 7 bases respectively, with 12 bases between them. CDR1 SGHRS and CDR2 YFSETQ come from the germline V gene. The CDR3 coding sequence is TGCGCCAGCAGCTTGGTGGAAGAGGGTTATACGCAGTATTTT. Amino acid sequence: CASSLVEEGYTQYF. The full variable domain, with the rest looked up from reference TRBV5-1 and TRBJ2-3, is KAGVTQTPRYLIKTRGQQVTLSCSPISGHRSVSWYQQTPGQGLQFLFEYFSETQRNKGNFPGRFSGRQFSNSRSEMNVSTLELGDSALYLCASSLVEEGYTQYFGPGTRLTVL.

This clone was seen once. The J gene is TRBJ1-2, the V gene TRBV11-2; 9 bases fit TRBD1. This CDR3 is 14 amino acids long. The germline V gene encodes CDR1 SGHAT and CDR2 FQNNGV. V shed 5 bases and J 4 bases; nucleotides not matched to a gene: 5. The CDR3 bases are TGTGCCAGCAGCCCCGGGACAGGGCCCTATGGCTACACCTTC. Translating it yields CASSPGTGPYGYTF.

This clone came up once. V and J are TRBV30 and TRBJ1-2; 7 bases fit TRBD1. The CDR3 runs 20 residues. V was pared by 7 bases and J by 6 bases, with 32 bases of the junction left unmatched. Germline lookup yields CDR1 GTSNPN and CDR2 SVGIG (reference sequence). CDR3 protein: CASMRRDRPPFLAQSNGYTF. For the CDR3, the DNA is TGTGCCTCCATGAGGAGGGACAGACCCCCCTTCCTGGCCCAATCGAATGGCTACACCTTC.

J is TRBJ1-1 and V is TRBV7-2; TRBD1 matches at 9 bases. The germline gives CDR1 SGHTA, CDR2 FQGNSA. With V trimmed by 1 base and J by 2 bases, 2 bases remained unmatched. This CDR3 has 15 amino acids. CDR3 residues: CASSLVTGGNTEAFF. DNA of the CDR3: TGTGCCAGCAGCTTAGTAACAGGGGGCAACACTGAAGCTTTCTTT.

This clone has only one observation. This chain links TRBV7-9 with TRBJ1-5; 9 positions agree with TRBD1. Germline values: CDR1 SEHNR, CDR2 FQNEAQ (reference sequence). Trimming took 5 bases from V and 7 from J; bases not matched to a gene: 9. This CDR3 contains 15 residues. The CDR3 region has the DNA TGTGCCAGCAGCCCCTCCCAGACAGGGGGACAGCCCCAGCATTTT. This translates into CASSPSQTGGQPQHF.

This clone was seen only a few times. In DNA form, the CDR3 reads TGTGCCAGCAGCCTACTGGGGACAGGGGCCTACGAGCAGTACTTC. This sequence encodes CASSLLGTGAYEQYF. The rearrangement joins TRBV4-2 to TRBJ2-7; 10 bases line up with TRBD1. Germline CDR1 is LGHNA and CDR2 is YNFKEQ. The CDR3 runs to 15 residues. Germline trimming cut 4 bases from V and 2 bases from J; bases unmatched to any gene: 5.

In its sample, this clone was seen once. Distinct nucleotide sequences in the sample also encode this CDR3. The rearrangement links TRBV2 to TRBJ2-7, with 7 bases lining up with TRBD1. With V trimmed by 4 bases and J by 4 bases, 4 bases remained unmatched. This CDR3 is built from 13 residues. CDR1 and CDR2 (germline): SNHLY, FYNNEI. The CDR3 spells CASSGDRSYEQYF. The CDR3 DNA sequence: TGTGCCAGCAGTGGGGACAGATCTTACGAGCAGTACTTC.

This chain links TRBV7-9 with TRBJ1-6; D is possibly TRBD1 (6 bases). CDR3 length: 14 residues. V shed 4 bases and J shed 8 bases, with 12 bases lying between them. Germline CDR1 reads SEHNR; CDR2 reads FQNEAQ (reference sequence). CDR3 in amino acids: CASSSNRDHSPLHF. In nucleotides, the CDR3 is TGTGCCAGCAGCTCAAACAGGGATCATTCACCCCTCCACTTT.

The V call is TRBV19, the J call TRBJ1-6, with no clear D. The CDR3 runs to 14 residues. The germline gives CDR1 LNHDA, CDR2 SQIVND (reference sequence). The V gene lost 1 base and the J gene lost 5 bases, with 6 bases spanning the gap. CDR3 residues: CASSIVGHNSPLHF. The CDR3 region has the DNA TGTGCCAGTAGTATAGTGGGCCATAATTCACCCCTCCACTTT.

V usage is TRBV15 and J usage is TRBJ2-7, with a weak D call TRBD1 (6 bases). The CDR3 extends over 12 amino acids. The ends were cut back, 5 bases at V and 4 bases at J, with 9 bases in the middle. Germline-derived CDR1 and CDR2 are LNHNV and YYDKDF (reference sequence). CDR3 DNA sequence: TGTGCCACCAGCCTGACAGGTTACGAGCAGTACTTC. It codes for CATSLTGYEQYF. Full variable domain (outside the CDR3, taken from reference TRBV15 and TRBJ2-7): DAMVIQNPRYQVTQFGKPVTLSCSQTLNHNVMYWYQQKSSQAPKLLFHYYDKDFNNEADTPDNFQSRRPNTSFCFLDIRSPGLGDTAMYLCATSLTGYEQYFGPGTRLTVT.

The table lists this clone with a few counts. The chain is built from TRBV28 and TRBJ1-2; 9 positions match TRBD1. The CDR3 has 17 amino acids. The V gene's germline CDR1 is MDHEN and CDR2 SYDVKM. The J segment lost 4 bases and the V segment lost 5 bases, leaving 14 bases of the junction unmatched. CDR3 sequence reads: CASSILSGTGYGYGYTF. Here the CDR3 DNA reads TGTGCCAGCAGTATCCTCTCCGGGACAGGGTACGGCTATGGCTACACCTTC.